This note documents a single T cell receptor beta chain sequence. The antigen is undetermined. The data belong to a study of T cell responses to AZD1222 COVID-19 vaccine. Study observations and caveats: Clonal diversity may have been underestimated in mostly white British donors. CD4 TCRs covered the whole spike, strongest at regions 160-218 and 743-854. Sampling that yielded the repertoires occurred only after the peak T cell response.

Using immunoSEQ multiplex PCR, the repertoire was profiled, and TCRdb retains in-frame clones only, with some absent. The table has roughly 160,000 clones, roughly nine tenths seen once. Trimming took 3 bases from V and 7 from J, leaving 16 bases between them. CDR1 and CDR2 (germline): SGHTA, FQGTGA. This CDR3 is built from 16 residues. Here the sequenced sample was peripheral blood, taken on day 0 of AZD1222 vaccination. The origin of this receptor is an adult in good health. J is TRBJ1-6 and V is TRBV7-3; the D gene is possibly TRBD1 (5 bases). This CDR3 is CASSFQGPSRNSPLHF. The CDR3 bases are TGTGCCAGCAGCTTTCAGGGTCCTTCTCGGAATTCACCCCTCCACTTT.